The rows below give T cell receptor beta chains drawn from one sample of a study of control samples from healthy donors and cancer patients. The table came from immunoSEQ multiplex PCR; TCRdb's copy has only in-frame clones and leaves some out. The sample shows about 120,000 clones, around 90% of them seen only once. Source material: blood. These receptors were collected from a man aged 40-49 years in good health. Each CDR3 is given with its conserved first and last residue. Each record gives: clone size, D gene, J gene, V gene, CDR3 DNA, CDR3 protein. D genes are given only for firm matches. The size field is filled for only some rows; it gives once, few, many or a size class.

-,-,TRBJ1-2,TRBV14,TGTGCCAGCAGCCAACCGCACCAGGAAAAACGCGACGGCTACACCTTC,CASSQPHQEKRDGYTF
-,-,TRBJ2-7,TRBV5-6,TGTGCCAGCAGCTTGGGACAGGAGCTTTACGAGCAGTACTTC,CASSLGQELYEQYF
-,-,TRBJ2-7,TRBV5-1,TGCGCCAGCAGCTCGTCCTCCTACGAGCAGTACTTC,CASSSSSYEQYF
-,-,TRBJ2-3,TRBV7-9,TGTGCCAGCAGCTTCTCAGGCAGGGTTACAGATACGCAGTATTTT,CASSFSGRVTDTQYF
-,TRBD1,TRBJ1-3,TRBV4-1,TGCGCCAGCAGCCTAACAGGGGCCGGCTCTGGAAACACCATATATTTT,CASSLTGAGSGNTIYF
-,-,TRBJ1-3,TRBV28,TGTGCCAGCAGTCAACAGGGTCGTCTCTCTGGAAACACCATATATTTT,CASSQQGRLSGNTIYF
-,TRBD2,TRBJ2-3,TRBV24-1,TGTGCCACCAGTGATTTTAGCGGGTTACGCACAGATACGCAGTATTTT,CATSDFSGLRTDTQYF
-,-,TRBJ1-2,TRBV2,TGTGCCAGCAGCCAACAGGGTTCTAACTATGGCTACACCTTC,CASSQQGSNYGYTF
-,TRBD2,TRBJ2-1,TRBV4-3,TGCGCCAGCAGCCCCTCGGCGGGGGGGCGTCTCGGTGACAATGAGCAGTTCTTC,CASSPSAGGRLGDNEQFF
-,-,TRBJ2-7,TRBV10-2,TGCGCCAGCAGTGCCGCCGGGGGCTACGAGCAGTACTTC,CASSAAGGYEQYF
-,-,TRBJ1-2,TRBV20-1,TGCAGTGGTCGACCACCGAATGGCTACACCTTC,CSGRPPNGYTF
-,-,TRBJ2-5,TRBV13,TGTGCCAGCAGCAAGGACACTTTTTTAGAGACCCAGTACTTC,CASSKDTFLETQYF
-,-,TRBJ1-1,TRBV7-8,TGTGCCAGCAGCTTAGGAGATGGGGTTCGGGCTGAAGCTTTCTTT,CASSLGDGVRAEAFF
few,-,TRBJ1-2,TRBV30,TGTGCCTGGAGGTGGGGGGAAGAAGGCTACACCTTC,CAWRWGEEGYTF
-,TRBD1,TRBJ2-6,TRBV2,TGTGCCAGCTCCAGGGGGCCATATCGGTCTGGGGCCAACGTCCTGACTTTC,CASSRGPYRSGANVLTF
few,TRBD1,TRBJ1-1,TRBV3-1/TRBV3-2,TGTGCCAGCAGCCCTAAGGGGGCTCGAACTGAAGCTTTCTTT,CASSPKGARTEAFF
-,-,TRBJ1-6,TRBV7-2,TGTGCCAGCAGCTTATACGCAGGGCGTCGGAATTCACCCCTCCACTTT,CASSLYAGRRNSPLHF